This T cell receptor (beta chain) was sequenced for a study of T cells in Graves' hyperthyroidism and ophthalmopathy. RNA transcripts provided the source from which TCR beta CDR3 regions were amplified. First-round RT-PCR targeting the TCR CDR3 was performed with the HTBI primer set. TCRdb re-analysed the multiplex PCR reads in MiXCR, keeping a single row per CDR3 protein. This sample has approximately 610,000 distinct CDR3 sequences, with roughly a sixth found just once. Germline CDR1 reads WNHNN; CDR2 reads SYGVQD (reference sequence). This CDR3 spans 15 amino acids. Trimming removed 3 bases from V and 5 bases from J; junction bases left unmatched: 8.

The sequencing sample was made of blood. This receptor was obtained from a woman between 18 and 29 years old with Graves' hyperthyroidism. This rearrangement joins TRBV10-1 to TRBJ1-1, with 8 positions matching TRBD1. The CDR3 DNA is TGCGCCAGCAGTGAAACCGGACAGGGCGAAACTGAAGCTTTCTTT. Amino acid sequence: CASSETGQGETEAFF.